These 2 T cell receptor beta chains were sequenced from one sample in a study of T cell responses to AZD1222 COVID-19 vaccine. Assay used: immunoSEQ multiplex PCR; TCRdb lists only in-frame clones, some missing. The sample table includes 150,000 or so clones. The sample was peripheral blood. These receptors were collected from an adult in good health.

The V gene is TRBV28, the J gene TRBJ2-2, with D perhaps TRBD2 (7 bases). V lost 5 bases to trimming and J lost 5 bases, with 15 bases between them. The CDR3 covers 15 residues. CDR1 and CDR2 from the germline V gene are MDHEN and SYDVKM. The CDR3 region is CASSSRGGRTGELFF. CDR3 nucleotides: TGTGCCAGCAGTAGCAGGGGAGGGCGGACCGGGGAGCTGTTTTTT.

V is TRBV21-1 and J is TRBJ2-2; the D call in the table, TRBD1, was not verified against the DNA. TRBV21-1 is noted as a pseudogene. The CDR3 loop spans 19 amino acids. Here the CDR3 reads CASSKIGNRGFKRAGELFF. CDR3 sequence (DNA): TGTGCCAGCAGCAAAATTGGTAACAGGGGATTCAAGAGAGCCGGGGAGCTGTTTTTT.